Listed below are T cell receptor beta chains from one sample, sequenced in a study of shared clonotypes between healthy human individuals. Libraries were prepared by immunoSEQ multiplex PCR; TCRdb keeps only in-frame clonotypes and omits some of them. Here the sample spans about 2.1 million clones, more than 85% being singletons. The sample consisted of naive CD8+ T cells from PBMCs. Receptor source: a man younger than 30 in good health. Some clones in this sample may be carry-over from other donors' samples. Both conserved end residues are part of each CDR3. The D gene is left open where the match is weak. Rows give clone size only sometimes, using once, few, many, or a class for an expanded clone.

.	TRBJ1-2	.	TRBV4-1	TGCGCCAGCAGCCAAGTTAATAACTATGGCTACACCTTC	CASSQVNNYGYTF
.	TRBJ2-6	.	TRBV9	TGTGCCAGCAGCCCCGAGTACTCTGGGGCCAACGTCCTGACTTTC	CASSPEYSGANVLTF
.	TRBJ1-6	.	TRBV4-1	TGCGCCAGCAGCCAAGAACGTGGCCGGGGAACCCTCCACTTT	CASSQERGRGTLHF
.	TRBJ2-1	.	TRBV5-4	TGTGCCAGCAGCGACCCCGGACCCGACAATGAGCAGTTCTTC	CASSDPGPDNEQFF
.	TRBJ2-7	.	TRBV6-1	TGTGCCAGCAGTGACACGAACTACGAGCAGTACTTC	CASSDTNYEQYF
.	TRBJ1-2	.	TRBV9	TGTGCCAGCAGCGTAGAGGCAAGCCCATACTATGGCTACACCTTC	CASSVEASPYYGYTF
.	TRBJ2-7	.	TRBV5-1	TGCGCCAGCAGCCCCGCCCGCACACGGGGCGAGCAGTACTTC	CASSPARTRGEQYF
.	TRBJ2-3	TRBD2	TRBV11-2	TGTGCCAGCAGCTTAGCTGGACTAGCGGGAGGAGGCACAGATACGCAGTATTTT	CASSLAGLAGGGTDTQYF
.	TRBJ1-2	.	TRBV7-9	TGTGCCAGCAGCTTCTCACTAAGGACAAGCGATGGCTACACCTTC	CASSFSLRTSDGYTF
.	TRBJ2-3	TRBD2	TRBV5-1	TGCGCCAGCAGCTTGACAACTCTAGCGGGCACAGATACGCAGTATTTT	CASSLTTLAGTDTQYF
.	TRBJ2-7	TRBD2	TRBV9	TGTGCCAGCAGCGTAGGAGCGGGAGCCTTCTACGAGCAGTACTTC	CASSVGAGAFYEQYF
.	TRBJ1-5	.	TRBV27	TGTGCCAGCAGCGACCAAGGGGGCAATCAGCCCCAGCATTTT	CASSDQGGNQPQHF
.	TRBJ2-1	TRBD2	TRBV7-9	TGTGCTGGGGACTACGGGGTTGAGCAGTTCTTC	CAGDYGVEQFF
.	TRBJ2-3	TRBD2	TRBV27	TGTGCCAGCAGTTCCTGGGCGGGAGCTGTAGATACGCAGTATTTT	CASSSWAGAVDTQYF
.	TRBJ2-7	.	TRBV27	TGTGCCAGCAGTTCCCGGGACCTACATCTTCGACTCTACGAGCAGTACTTC	CASSSRDLHLRLYEQYF
.	TRBJ1-5	.	TRBV28	TGTGCCAGTCAGGGACGCGGCGCTCAGCCCCAGCATTTT	CASQGRGAQPQHF
.	TRBJ1-4	.	TRBV27	TGTGCCAGCAGTCAAGAACAGGGCACAAGTGAAAAACTGTTTTTT	CASSQEQGTSEKLFF
once	TRBJ1-1	TRBD1	TRBV10-3	TGTGCCATCAGTGAGTTCTCGGGGGGAACAGGGGGAGCTTTCTTT	CAISEFSGGTGGAFF
.	TRBJ2-6	TRBD2	TRBV4-1	TGCGCCAGCAGCCAAGATCGACTAGCGGGAGTGTCTGGGGCCAACGTCCTGACTTTC	CASSQDRLAGVSGANVLTF
once	TRBJ2-5	.	TRBV27	TGTGCCAGCAGTTTGAAAGAGACCCAGTACTTC	CASSLKETQYF
.	TRBJ1-1	.	TRBV2	TGTGCCAGCGGATGGGGGGCAATTGAAGCTTTCTTT	CASGWGAIEAFF
.	TRBJ1-3	.	TRBV4-1	TGCGCCAGCAGCCAGGGTTTCTCAGCTGGAAACACCATATATTTT	CASSQGFSAGNTIYF
.	TRBJ2-7	.	TRBV7-9	TGTGCCAGCACTGCCAGCTCCTACGAGCAGTACTTC	CASTASSYEQYF
.	TRBJ2-3	TRBD2	TRBV10-3	TGTGCCATCAGTGACCGTAGCGGGCCCAAGGCTGATACGCAGTATTTT	CAISDRSGPKADTQYF
.	TRBJ2-7	.	TRBV7-9	TGTGCCAGCAGCTCCCCCCCTCAAGTCGACGAGCAGTACTTC	CASSSPPQVDEQYF
.	TRBJ2-1	.	TRBV28	TGTGCCAGCAGTTTGTTGGGACTCAGCTACAATGAGCAGTTCTTC	CASSLLGLSYNEQFF
.	TRBJ2-1	.	TRBV2	TGTGCTCTAGAGACATACGCGTACAATGAGCAGTTCTTC	CALETYAYNEQFF
.	TRBJ1-1	.	TRBV7-9	TGTGCCAGCACCCCACGACAGCCAATGATGAACACTGAAGCTTTCTTT	CASTPRQPMMNTEAFF
.	TRBJ1-1	.	TRBV4-1	TGCGCCAGCAGCCAAGATATGTTTAGGAGCACGAACACTGAAGCTTTCTTT	CASSQDMFRSTNTEAFF
.	TRBJ1-1	.	TRBV7-3	TGTGCCAGCAGTTTCACGCCGGGCACTGAAGCTTTCTTT	CASSFTPGTEAFF
.	TRBJ2-1	.	TRBV7-8	TGTGCCAGCAGCTTGGACAATGGGAATGAGCAGTTCTTC	CASSLDNGNEQFF
.	TRBJ2-2	TRBD2	TRBV9	TGTGCCAGCAGCCCGGGTAAGGGGACTAGCGGGATTGAAGGGGCCGGGGAGCTGTTTTTT	CASSPGKGTSGIEGAGELFF
.	TRBJ2-3	TRBD1	TRBV6-1	TGTGCCAGCAGTGAAAAATGGACAGGGGGGAGGACAGATACGCAGTATTTT	CASSEKWTGGRTDTQYF
once	TRBJ2-2	.	TRBV19	TGTGCCATCTCGGAAGTTCCGAACACCGGGGAGCTGTTTTTT	CAISEVPNTGELFF
.	TRBJ2-1	TRBD1	TRBV18	TGTGCCAGCTCAGTTACGGCGACAGGGGGACAATACAATGAGCAGTTCTTC	CASSVTATGGQYNEQFF
.	TRBJ2-7	.	TRBV5-1	TGCGCCAGCAGCTCTTCCTACAACCGACACCACGAGCAGTACTTC	CASSSSYNRHHEQYF
.	TRBJ2-3	TRBD1	TRBV7-9	TGTGCCAGCAGCGGAAGGGACAGGGGGCGTGGAGATACGCAGTATTTT	CASSGRDRGRGDTQYF
.	TRBJ2-2	.	TRBV15	TGTGCCACCAGCAGAGATGAGGCGTCTGCCGGGGAGCTGTTTTTT	CATSRDEASAGELFF
.	TRBJ2-1	TRBD1	TRBV27	TGTGCCAGCAGGGAACAGGGGGCGAATGAGCAGTTCTTC	CASREQGANEQFF
.	TRBJ1-5	.	TRBV27	TGTGCCAGCAGTTTAAGGGGAAGCAATCAGCCCCAGCATTTT	CASSLRGSNQPQHF
.	TRBJ2-7	.	TRBV27	TGTGCCAGCAGTCCGACAGGAACCTACGAGCAGTACTTC	CASSPTGTYEQYF
once	TRBJ1-3	.	TRBV4-3	TGCGCCAGCAGCCAATATGCCAGGCAGTCTGGAAACACCATATATTTT	CASSQYARQSGNTIYF
few	TRBJ1-2	.	TRBV7-9	TGTGCCAGCAGCGAATCAACAACAGGGTTTAACACCTTC	CASSESTTGFNTF
.	TRBJ1-1	.	TRBV19	TGTGCCAGTAGTTTAGGGACCTCCCCAGGCGAGGCTTTCTTT	CASSLGTSPGEAFF
.	TRBJ1-2	TRBD1	TRBV27	TGTGCCAGCAGTTTACGGGACACAGGGGGCGTCTATGGCTACACCTTC	CASSLRDTGGVYGYTF
.	TRBJ2-7	TRBD1	TRBV30	TGTGCCTGCACAGGGGGCTTGTCAGGCGAGCAGTACTTC	CACTGGLSGEQYF
.	TRBJ2-7	TRBD1	TRBV28	TGTGCCAGCAGTTTATCGCAGATCCCCTGGACAGGGGAAGAATACGAGCAGTACTTC	CASSLSQIPWTGEEYEQYF
.	TRBJ2-2	TRBD2	TRBV7-8	TGTGCCAGCAGCTTGGCGCGCGGGAGGAACACCGGGGAGCTGTTTTTT	CASSLARGRNTGELFF